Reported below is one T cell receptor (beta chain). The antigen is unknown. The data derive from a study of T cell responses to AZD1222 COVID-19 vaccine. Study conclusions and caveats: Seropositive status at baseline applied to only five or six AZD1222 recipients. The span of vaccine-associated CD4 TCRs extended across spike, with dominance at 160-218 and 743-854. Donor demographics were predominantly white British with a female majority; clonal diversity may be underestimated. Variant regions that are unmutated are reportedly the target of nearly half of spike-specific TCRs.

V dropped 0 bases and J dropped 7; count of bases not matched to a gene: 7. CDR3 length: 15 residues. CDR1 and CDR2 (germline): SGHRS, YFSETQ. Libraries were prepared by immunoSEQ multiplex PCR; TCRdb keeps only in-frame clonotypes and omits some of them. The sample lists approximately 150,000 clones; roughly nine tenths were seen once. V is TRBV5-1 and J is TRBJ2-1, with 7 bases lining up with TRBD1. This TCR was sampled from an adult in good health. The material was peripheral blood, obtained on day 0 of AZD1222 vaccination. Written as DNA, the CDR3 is TGCGCCAGCAGCTTGGGGACAGGAATTTTAAATGAGCAGTTCTTC. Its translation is CASSLGTGILNEQFF.